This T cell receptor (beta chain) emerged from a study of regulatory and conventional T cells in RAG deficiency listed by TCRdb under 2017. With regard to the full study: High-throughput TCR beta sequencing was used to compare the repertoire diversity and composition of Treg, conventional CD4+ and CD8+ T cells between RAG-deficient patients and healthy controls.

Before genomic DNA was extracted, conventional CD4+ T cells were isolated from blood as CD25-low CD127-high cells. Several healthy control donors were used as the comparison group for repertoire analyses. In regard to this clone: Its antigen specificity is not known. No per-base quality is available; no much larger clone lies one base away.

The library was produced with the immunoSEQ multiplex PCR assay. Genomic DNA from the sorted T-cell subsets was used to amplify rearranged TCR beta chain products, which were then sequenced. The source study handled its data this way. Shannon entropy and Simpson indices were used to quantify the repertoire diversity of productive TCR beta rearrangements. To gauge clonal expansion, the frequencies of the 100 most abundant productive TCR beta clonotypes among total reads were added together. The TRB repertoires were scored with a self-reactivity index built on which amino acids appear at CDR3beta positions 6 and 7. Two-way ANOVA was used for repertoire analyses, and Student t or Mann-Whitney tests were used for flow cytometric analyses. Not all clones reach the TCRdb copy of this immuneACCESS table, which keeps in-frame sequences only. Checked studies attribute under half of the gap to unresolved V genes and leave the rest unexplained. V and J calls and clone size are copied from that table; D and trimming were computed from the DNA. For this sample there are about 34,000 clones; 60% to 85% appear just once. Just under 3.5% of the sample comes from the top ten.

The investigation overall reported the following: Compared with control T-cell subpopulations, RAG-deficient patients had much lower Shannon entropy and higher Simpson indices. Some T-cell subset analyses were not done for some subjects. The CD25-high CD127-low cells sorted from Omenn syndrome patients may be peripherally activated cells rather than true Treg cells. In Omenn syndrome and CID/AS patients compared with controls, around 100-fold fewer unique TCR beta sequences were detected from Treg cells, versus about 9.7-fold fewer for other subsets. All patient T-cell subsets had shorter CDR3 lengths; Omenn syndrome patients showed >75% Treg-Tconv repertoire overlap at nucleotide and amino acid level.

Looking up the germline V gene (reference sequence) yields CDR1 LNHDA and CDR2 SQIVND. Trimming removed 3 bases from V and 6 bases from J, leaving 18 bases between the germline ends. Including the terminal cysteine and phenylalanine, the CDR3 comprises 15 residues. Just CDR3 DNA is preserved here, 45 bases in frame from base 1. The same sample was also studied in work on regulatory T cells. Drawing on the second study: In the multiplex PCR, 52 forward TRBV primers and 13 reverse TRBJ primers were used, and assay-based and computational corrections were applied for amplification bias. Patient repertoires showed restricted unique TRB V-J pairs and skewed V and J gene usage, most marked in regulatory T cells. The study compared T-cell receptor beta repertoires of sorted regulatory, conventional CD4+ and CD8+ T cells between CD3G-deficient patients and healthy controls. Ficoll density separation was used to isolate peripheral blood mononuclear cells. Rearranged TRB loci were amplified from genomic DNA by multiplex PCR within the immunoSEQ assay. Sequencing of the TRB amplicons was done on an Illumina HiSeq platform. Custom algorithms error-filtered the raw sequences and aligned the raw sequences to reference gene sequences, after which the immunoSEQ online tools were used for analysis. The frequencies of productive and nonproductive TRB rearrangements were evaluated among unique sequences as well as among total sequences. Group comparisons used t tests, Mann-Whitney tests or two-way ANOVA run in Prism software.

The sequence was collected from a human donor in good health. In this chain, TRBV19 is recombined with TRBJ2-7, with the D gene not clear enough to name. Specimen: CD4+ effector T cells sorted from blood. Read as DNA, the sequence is TGTGCCAGTAGTATTAAGGTGGCTACGTCAAGCGAGCAGTACTTC. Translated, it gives CASSIKVATSSEQYF.